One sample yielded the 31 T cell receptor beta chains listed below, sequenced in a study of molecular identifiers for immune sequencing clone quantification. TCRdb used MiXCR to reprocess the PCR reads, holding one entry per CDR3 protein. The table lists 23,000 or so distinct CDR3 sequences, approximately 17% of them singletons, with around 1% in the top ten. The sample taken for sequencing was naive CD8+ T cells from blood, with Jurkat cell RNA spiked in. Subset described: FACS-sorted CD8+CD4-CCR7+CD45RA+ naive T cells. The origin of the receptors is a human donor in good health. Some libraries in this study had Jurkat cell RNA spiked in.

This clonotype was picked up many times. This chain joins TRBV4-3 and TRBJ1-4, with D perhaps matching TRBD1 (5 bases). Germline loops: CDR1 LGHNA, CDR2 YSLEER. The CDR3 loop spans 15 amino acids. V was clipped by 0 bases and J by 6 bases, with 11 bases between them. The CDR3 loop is CASSQEGRGDEKLFF. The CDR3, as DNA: TGCGCCAGCAGCCAAGAGGGGAGGGGCGATGAAAAACTGTTTTTT.

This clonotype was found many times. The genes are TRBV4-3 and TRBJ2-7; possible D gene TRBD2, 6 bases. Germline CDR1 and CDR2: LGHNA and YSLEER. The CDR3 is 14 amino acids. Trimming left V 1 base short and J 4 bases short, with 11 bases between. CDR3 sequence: CASSQGRGYYEQYF. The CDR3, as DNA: TGCGCCAGCAGCCAAGGGCGGGGATATTACGAGCAGTACTTC.

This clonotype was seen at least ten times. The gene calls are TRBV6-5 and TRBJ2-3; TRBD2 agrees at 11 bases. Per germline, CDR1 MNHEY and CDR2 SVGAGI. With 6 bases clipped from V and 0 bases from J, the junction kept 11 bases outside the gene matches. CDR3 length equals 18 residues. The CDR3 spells CASRTYSGGALSTDTQYF. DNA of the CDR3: TGTGCCAGCAGAACATATAGCGGGGGGGCCTTAAGCACAGATACGCAGTATTTT.

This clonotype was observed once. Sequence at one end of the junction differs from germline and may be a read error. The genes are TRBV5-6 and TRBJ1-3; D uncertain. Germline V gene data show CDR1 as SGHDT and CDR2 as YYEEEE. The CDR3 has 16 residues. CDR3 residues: CASGTSDLSSGNTIYF. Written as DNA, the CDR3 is TGTGCCAGCGGCACCTCGGACCTCAGCTCTGGAAACACCATATACTTT.

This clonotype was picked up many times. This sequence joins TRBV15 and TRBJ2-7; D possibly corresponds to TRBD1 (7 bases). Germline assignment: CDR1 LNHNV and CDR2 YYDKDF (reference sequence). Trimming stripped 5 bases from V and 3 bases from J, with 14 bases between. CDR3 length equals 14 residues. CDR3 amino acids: CATSGGTEDYEQYF. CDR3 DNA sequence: TGTGCCACCAGCGGAGGGACAGAAGACTACGAGCAGTACTTC.

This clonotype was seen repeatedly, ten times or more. This chain's CDR3 is CASSLGGGGANVLTF. CDR3 in DNA: TGTGCCAGCAGTTTAGGAGGTGGTGGGGCCAACGTCCTGACTTTC. This sequence joins TRBV27 and TRBJ2-6, with D possibly being TRBD2 (5 bases). The CDR3 length is 15 residues. Germline V gene data show CDR1 as MNHEY and CDR2 as SMNVEV (reference sequence). Between the trimmed V and J ends, which lost 2 bases and 3 bases, there was a span of 8 bases.

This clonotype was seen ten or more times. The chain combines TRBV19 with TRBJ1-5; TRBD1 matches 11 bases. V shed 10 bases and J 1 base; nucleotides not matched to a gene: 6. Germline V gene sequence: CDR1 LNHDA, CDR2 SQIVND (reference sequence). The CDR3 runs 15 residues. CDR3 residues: CATGQGARSNQPQHF. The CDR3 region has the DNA TGTGCCACTGGACAGGGGGCGCGCAGCAATCAGCCCCAGCATTTT.

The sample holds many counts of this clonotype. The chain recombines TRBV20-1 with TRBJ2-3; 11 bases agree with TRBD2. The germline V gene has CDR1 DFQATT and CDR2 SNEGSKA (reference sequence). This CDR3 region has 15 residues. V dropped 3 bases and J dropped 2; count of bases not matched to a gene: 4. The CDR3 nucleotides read TGCAGTGCTAGCGGGACTAGCGGAAACACAGATACGCAGTATTTT. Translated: CSASGTSGNTDTQYF.

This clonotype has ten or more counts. The CDR3, as DNA: TGTGCCAGCAGCTTTAGTGTCCGGGCGGCCTCCTACGAGCAGTACTTC. Translated: CASSFSVRAASYEQYF. This chain joins TRBV7-8 and TRBJ2-7; D uncertain. The CDR3 has 16 amino acids. Per the germline V gene, CDR1 is SGHVS and CDR2 is FQNEAQ. V lost 3 bases to trimming and J lost 0 bases, with 15 bases between them.

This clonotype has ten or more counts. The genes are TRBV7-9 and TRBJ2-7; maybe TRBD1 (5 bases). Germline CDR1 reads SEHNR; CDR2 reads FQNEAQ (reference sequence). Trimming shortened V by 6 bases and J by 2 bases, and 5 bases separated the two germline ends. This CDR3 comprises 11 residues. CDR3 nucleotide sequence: TGTGCCAGCAGGGGGCCCTACGAGCAGTACTTC. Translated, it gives CASRGPYEQYF. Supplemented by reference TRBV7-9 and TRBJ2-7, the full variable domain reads DTGVSQNPRHKITKRGQNVTFRCDPISEHNRLYWYRQTLGQGPEFLTYFQNEAQLEKSRLLSDRFSAERPKGSFSTLEIQRTEQGDSAMYLCASRGPYEQYFGPGTRLTVT.

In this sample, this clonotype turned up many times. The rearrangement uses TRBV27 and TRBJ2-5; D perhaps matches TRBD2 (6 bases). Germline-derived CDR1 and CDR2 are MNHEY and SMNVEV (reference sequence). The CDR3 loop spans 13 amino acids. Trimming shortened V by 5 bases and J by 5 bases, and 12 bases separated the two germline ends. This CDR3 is CASSNGRGETQYF. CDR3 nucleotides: TGTGCCAGCAGTAACGGGAGAGGCGAGACCCAGTACTTC.

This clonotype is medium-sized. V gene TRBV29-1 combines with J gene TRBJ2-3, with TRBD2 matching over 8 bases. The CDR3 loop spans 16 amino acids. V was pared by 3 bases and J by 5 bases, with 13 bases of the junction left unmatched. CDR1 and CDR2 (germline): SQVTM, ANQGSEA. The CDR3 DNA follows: TGCAGCGTTGATTCCCCGGAGGGAACTAGCGGAGATACGCAGTATTTT. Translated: CSVDSPEGTSGDTQYF.

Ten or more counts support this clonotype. The CDR3 protein is CASTLAGTANSKMANSGNTIYF. The CDR3 DNA reads as TGTGCCAGCACCCTAGCAGGGACAGCCAACTCTAAAATGGCGAACTCTGGAAACACCATATATTTT. The chain carries TRBV28 and TRBJ1-3; 7 bases match TRBD1. V was clipped by 7 bases and J by 0 bases; unmatched bases: 27. CDR1 is MDHEN, CDR2 SYDVKM, per germline. This CDR3 comprises 22 residues. The full variable domain, in which reference TRBV28 and TRBJ1-3 provide the parts outside the CDR3, is DVKVTQSSRYLVKRTGEKVFLECVQDMDHENMFWYRQDPGLGLRLIYFSYDVKMKEKGDIPEGYSVSREKKERFSLILESASTNQTSMYLCASTLAGTANSKMANSGNTIYFGEGSWLTVV.

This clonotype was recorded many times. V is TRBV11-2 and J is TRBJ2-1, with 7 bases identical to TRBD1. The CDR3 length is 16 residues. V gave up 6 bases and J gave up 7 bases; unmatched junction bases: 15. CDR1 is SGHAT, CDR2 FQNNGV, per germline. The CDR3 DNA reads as TGTGCCAGCAGTTATGGGACAGCCATGGCAAAAAATGAGCAGTTCTTC. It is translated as CASSYGTAMAKNEQFF.

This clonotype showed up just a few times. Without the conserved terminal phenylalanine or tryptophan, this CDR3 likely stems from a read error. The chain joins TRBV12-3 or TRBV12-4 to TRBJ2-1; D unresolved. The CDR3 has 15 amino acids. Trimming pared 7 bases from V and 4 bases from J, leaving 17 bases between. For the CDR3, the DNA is TGTGCCAGCACCCCACCCGGTGGCAGGTACAATGAGCAGTTCATC. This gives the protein CASTPPGGRYNEQFI.

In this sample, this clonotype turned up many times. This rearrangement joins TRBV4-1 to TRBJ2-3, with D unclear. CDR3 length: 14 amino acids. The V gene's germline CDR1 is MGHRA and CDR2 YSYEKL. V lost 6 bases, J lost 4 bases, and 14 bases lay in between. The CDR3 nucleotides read TGCGCCAGCAGACAGCTAAGTGGGTCAGATACGCAGTATTTT. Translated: CASRQLSGSDTQYF.

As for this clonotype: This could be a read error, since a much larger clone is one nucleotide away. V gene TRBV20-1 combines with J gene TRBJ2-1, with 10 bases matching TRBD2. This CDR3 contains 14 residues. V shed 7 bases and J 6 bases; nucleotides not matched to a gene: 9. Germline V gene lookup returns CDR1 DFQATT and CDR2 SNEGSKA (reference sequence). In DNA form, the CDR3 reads TGCAGTGTTCATCCCGGACTAGCGGTCAATGAGCAGTTCTTC. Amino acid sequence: CSVHPGLAVNEQFF.

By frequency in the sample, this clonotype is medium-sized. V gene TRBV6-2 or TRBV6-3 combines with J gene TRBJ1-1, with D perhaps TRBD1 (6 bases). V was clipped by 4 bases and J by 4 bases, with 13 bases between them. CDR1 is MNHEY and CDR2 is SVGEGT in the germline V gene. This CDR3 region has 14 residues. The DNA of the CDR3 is TGTGCCAGCAGTTCCGGGTTACAGGGCACTGAAGCTTTCTTT. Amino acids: CASSSGLQGTEAFF.

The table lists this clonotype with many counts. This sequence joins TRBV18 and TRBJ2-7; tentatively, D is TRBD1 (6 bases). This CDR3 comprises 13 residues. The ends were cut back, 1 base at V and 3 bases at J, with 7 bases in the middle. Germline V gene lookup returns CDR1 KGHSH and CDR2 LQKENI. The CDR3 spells CASSPRGGYEQYF. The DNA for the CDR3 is TGTGCCAGCTCACCACGAGGGGGCTACGAGCAGTACTTC.

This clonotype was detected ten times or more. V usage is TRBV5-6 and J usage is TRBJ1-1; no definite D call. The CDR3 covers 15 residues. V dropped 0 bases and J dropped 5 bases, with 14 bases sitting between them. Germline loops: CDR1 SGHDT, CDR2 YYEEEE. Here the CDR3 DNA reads TGTGCCAGCAGCTTGGATGCGGCAGCGGGAACTGAAGCTTTCTTT. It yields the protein CASSLDAAAGTEAFF.

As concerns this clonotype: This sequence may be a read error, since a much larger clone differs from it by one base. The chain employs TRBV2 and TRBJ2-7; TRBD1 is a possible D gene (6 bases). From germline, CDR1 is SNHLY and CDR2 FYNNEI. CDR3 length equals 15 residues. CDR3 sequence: CVSSMPQDSTYEQYF. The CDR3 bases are TGTGTCAGCAGTATGCCCCAGGACAGTACCTACGAGCAGTACTTC.

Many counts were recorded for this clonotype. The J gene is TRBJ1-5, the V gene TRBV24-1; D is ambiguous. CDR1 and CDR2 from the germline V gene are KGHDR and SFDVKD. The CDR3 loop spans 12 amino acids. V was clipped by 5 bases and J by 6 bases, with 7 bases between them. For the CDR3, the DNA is TGTGCCACCAGTGCTCGGGGTCAGCCCCAGCATTTT. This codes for CATSARGQPQHF.

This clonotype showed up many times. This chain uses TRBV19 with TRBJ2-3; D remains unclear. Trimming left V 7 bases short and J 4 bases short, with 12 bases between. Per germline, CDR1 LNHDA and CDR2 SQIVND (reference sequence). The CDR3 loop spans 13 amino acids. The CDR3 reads CASTHGVADTQYF. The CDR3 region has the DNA TGTGCCAGTACTCATGGCGTTGCAGATACGCAGTATTTT.

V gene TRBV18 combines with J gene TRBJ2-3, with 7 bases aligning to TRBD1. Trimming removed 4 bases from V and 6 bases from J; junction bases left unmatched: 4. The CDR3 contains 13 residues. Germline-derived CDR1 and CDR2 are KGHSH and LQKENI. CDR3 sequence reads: CASSHTGDDTQYF. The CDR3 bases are TGTGCCAGCTCACATACAGGGGACGATACGCAGTATTTT. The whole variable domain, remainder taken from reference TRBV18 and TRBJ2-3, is NAGVMQNPRHLVRRRGQEARLRCSPMKGHSHVYWYRQLPEEGLKFMVYLQKENIIDESGMPKERFSAEFPKEGPSILRIQQVVRGDSAAYFCASSHTGDDTQYFGPGTRLTVL.

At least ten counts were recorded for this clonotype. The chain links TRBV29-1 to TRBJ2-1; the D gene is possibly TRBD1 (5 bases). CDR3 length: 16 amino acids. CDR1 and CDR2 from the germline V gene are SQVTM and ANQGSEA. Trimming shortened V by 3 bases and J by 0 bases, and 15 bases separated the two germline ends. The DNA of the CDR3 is TGCAGCGTTGAGGGGCTGCTATATAGCTCCTACAATGAGCAGTTCTTC. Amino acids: CSVEGLLYSSYNEQFF.

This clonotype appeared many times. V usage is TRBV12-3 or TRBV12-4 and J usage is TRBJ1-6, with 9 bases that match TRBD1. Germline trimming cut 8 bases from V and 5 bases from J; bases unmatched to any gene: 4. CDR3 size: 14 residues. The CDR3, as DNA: TGTGCCAGCGGATGGACAGGGGATAATTCACCCCTCCACTTT. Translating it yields CASGWTGDNSPLHF.

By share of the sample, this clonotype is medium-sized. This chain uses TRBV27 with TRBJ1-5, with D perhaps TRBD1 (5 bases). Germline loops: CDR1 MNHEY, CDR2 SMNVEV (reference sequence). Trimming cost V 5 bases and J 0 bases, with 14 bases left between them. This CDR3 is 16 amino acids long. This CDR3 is CASSPLMGVSNQPQHF. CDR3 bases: TGTGCCAGCAGTCCCCTCATGGGGGTTAGCAATCAGCCCCAGCATTTT.

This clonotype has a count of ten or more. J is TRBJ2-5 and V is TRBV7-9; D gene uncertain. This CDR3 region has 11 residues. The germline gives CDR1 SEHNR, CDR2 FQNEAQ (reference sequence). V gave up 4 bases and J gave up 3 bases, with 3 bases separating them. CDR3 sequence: CASSSEETQYF. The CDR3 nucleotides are TGTGCCAGCAGCTCAGAAGAGACCCAGTACTTC.

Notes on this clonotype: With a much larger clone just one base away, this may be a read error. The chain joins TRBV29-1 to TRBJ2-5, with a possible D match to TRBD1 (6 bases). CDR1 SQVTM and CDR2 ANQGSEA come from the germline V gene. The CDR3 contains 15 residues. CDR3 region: CNVGQQGLTQETQYF. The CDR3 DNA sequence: TGCAACGTTGGACAACAGGGTTTAACGCAGGAGACCCAGTACTTC.

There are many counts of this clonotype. The CDR3 DNA reads as TGTGCCTGGAGTGTACGATTTAACTACGAGCAGTACTTC. Encoded protein: CAWSVRFNYEQYF. This chain joins TRBV30 and TRBJ2-7; no firm D call. V was trimmed by 0 bases and J by 3 bases, leaving 9 bases between them. Germline CDR1 and CDR2: GTSNPN and SVGIG (reference sequence). The CDR3 runs to 13 residues.

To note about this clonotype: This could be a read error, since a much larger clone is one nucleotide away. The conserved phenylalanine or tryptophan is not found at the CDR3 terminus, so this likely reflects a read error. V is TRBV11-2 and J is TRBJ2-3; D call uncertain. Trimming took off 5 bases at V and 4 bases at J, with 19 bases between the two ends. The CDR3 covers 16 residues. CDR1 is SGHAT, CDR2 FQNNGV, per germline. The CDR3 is CASSTRTDGMSDTQYS. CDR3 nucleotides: TGTGCCAGCAGCACCCGGACCGACGGAATGTCAGATACGCAGTATTCT.